This T cell receptor beta chain was sequenced for a study of T cell repertoires in cytomegalovirus infection. One entry per CDR3 protein, called by TCRdb with MiXCR from the reads. The table lists about 890,000 distinct CDR3 sequences, around 30% of them singletons, with roughly an eighth in the top ten. A word on this clonotype: The antigen is undetermined. The junction differs from germline at one of its ends, possibly a read error.

This CDR3 contains 15 residues. Germline V CDR1 and CDR2: SGHRS, YFSETQ. The sample consisted of cultured CD8+ T cells from PBMCs, taken from culture after CMV antigen stimulation. This clonotype was obtained from a human donor in good health (CMV status not recorded). Some clones in this sample may be carry-over from other donors' samples. The rearrangement joins TRBV5-1 to TRBJ2-1, with 10 bases that match TRBD2. The chain's CDR3 is CANSLSGGAFNEQFF. CDR3 DNA: TGCGCCAACAGCTTGAGCGGGGGGGCCTTCAATGAGCAGTTCTTC.